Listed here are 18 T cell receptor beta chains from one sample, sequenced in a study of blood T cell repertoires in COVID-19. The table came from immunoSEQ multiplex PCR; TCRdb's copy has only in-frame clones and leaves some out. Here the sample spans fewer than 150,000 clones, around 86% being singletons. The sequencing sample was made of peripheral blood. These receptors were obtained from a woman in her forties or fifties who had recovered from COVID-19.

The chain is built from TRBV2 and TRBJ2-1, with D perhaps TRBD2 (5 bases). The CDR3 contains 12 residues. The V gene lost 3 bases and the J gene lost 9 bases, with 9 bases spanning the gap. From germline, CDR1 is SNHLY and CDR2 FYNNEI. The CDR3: CASSERVPEQFF. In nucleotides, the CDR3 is TGTGCCAGCAGTGAGAGGGTCCCTGAGCAGTTCTTC.

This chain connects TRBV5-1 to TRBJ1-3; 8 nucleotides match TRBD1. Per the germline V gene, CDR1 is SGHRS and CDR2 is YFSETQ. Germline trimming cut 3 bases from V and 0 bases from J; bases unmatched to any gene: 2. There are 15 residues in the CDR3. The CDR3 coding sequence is TGCGCCAGCAGCTACGGACAGGGCTCTGGAAACACCATATATTTT. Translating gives CASSYGQGSGNTIYF.

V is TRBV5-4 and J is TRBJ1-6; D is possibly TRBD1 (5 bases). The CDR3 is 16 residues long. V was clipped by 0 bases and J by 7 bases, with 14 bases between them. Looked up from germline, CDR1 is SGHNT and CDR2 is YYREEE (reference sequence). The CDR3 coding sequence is TGTGCCAGCAGCTTGGCCCCGGCAGGGAAAAATTCACCCCTCCACTTT. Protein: CASSLAPAGKNSPLHF.

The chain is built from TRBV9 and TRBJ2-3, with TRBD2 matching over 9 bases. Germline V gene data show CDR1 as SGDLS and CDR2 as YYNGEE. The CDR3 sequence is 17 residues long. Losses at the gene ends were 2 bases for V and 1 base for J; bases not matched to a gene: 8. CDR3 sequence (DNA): TGTGCCAGCAGCGTTCGGGCTAGCGGGACCGGCACAGATACGCAGTATTTT. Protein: CASSVRASGTGTDTQYF.

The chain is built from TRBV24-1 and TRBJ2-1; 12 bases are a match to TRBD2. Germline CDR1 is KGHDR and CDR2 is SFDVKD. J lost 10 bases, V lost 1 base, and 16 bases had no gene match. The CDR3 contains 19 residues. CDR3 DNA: TGTGCCACCAGTGATTTACCGAGGACTAGCGGGATTATCTCCCCAGAGCAGTTCTTC. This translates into CATSDLPRTSGIISPEQFF.

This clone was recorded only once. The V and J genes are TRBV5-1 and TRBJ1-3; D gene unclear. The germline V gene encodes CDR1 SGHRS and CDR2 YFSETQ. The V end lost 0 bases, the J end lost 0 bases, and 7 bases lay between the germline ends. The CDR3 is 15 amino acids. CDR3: CASSLGGNSGNTIYF. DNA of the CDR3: TGCGCCAGCAGCTTGGGAGGGAACTCTGGAAACACCATATATTTT.

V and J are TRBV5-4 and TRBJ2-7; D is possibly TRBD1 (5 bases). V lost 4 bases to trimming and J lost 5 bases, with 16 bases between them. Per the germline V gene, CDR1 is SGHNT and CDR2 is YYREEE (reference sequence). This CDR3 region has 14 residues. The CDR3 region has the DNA TGTGCCAGCAGCCCGGCCCCGCCAGGGAACGAGCAGTACTTC. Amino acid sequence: CASSPAPPGNEQYF.

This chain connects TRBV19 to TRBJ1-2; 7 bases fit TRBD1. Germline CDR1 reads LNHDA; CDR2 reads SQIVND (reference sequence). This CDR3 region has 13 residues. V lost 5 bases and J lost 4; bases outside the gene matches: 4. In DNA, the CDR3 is TGTGCCAGTAGTCCGACAGGGATCTATGGCTACACCTTC. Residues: CASSPTGIYGYTF.

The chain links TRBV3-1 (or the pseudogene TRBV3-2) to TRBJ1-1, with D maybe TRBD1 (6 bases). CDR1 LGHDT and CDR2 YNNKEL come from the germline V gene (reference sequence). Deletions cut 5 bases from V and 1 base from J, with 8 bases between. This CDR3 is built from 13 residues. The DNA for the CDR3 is TGTGCCAGCAGCGCGGACAGGAACACTGAAGCTTTCTTT. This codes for CASSADRNTEAFF.

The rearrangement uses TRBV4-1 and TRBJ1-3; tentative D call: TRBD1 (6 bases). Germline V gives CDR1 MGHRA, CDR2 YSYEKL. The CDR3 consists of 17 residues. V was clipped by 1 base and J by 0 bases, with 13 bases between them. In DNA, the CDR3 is TGCGCCAGCAGCCAAGGCCGACAGGCGTTCTCTGGAAACACCATATATTTT. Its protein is CASSQGRQAFSGNTIYF.

The CDR3 reads CASSWGGGRGTEAFF. In DNA, the CDR3 is TGTGCCAGCAGCTGGGGAGGGGGACGGGGCACTGAAGCTTTCTTT. The chain joins TRBV11-2 to TRBJ1-1; possibly TRBD1 for D (6 bases). The length of the CDR3 is 15 residues. Germline-derived CDR1 and CDR2 are SGHAT and FQNNGV. V shed 4 bases and J shed 4 bases, with 16 bases lying between them.

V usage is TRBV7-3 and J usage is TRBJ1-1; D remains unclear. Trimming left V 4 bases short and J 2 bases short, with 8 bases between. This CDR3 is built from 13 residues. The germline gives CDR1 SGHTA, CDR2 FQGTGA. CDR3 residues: CASSYGGNTEAFF. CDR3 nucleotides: TGTGCCAGCAGCTACGGCGGAAACACTGAAGCTTTCTTT.

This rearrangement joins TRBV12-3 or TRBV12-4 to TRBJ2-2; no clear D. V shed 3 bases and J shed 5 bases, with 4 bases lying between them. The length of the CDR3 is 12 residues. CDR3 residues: CASSLRTGELFF. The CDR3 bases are TGTGCCAGCAGTTTGAGGACCGGGGAGCTGTTTTTT.

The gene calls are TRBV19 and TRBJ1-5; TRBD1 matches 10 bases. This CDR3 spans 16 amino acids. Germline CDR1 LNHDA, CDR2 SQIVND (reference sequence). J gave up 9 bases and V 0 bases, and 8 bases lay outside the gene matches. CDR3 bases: TGTGCCAGTAGTATAGATCTTTCGACAGGGGGCCGGCCCCAGCATTTT. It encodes CASSIDLSTGGRPQHF.

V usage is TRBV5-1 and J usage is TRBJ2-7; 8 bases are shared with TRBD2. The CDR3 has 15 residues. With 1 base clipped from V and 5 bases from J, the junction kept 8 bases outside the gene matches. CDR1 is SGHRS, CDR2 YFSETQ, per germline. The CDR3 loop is CASSLTAGGVHEQYF. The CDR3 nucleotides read TGCGCCAGCAGCTTGACGGCGGGAGGTGTCCACGAGCAGTACTTC.

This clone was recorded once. CDR3 DNA sequence: TGTGCCATCAGTAAGACTAGCGGGGGGTTCATTACCGGGGAGCTGTTTTTT. Amino acids: CAISKTSGGFITGELFF. This sequence joins TRBV10-3 and TRBJ2-2; 13 bases align to TRBD2. The CDR3 contains 17 residues. The germline CDR1 and CDR2 sequences are ENHRY and SYGVKD. V gave up 5 bases and J gave up 5 bases; unmatched junction bases: 8.

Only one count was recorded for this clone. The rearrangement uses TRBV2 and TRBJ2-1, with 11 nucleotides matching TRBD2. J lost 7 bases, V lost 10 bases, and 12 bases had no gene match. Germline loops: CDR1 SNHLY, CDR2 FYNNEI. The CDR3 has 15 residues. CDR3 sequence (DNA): TGTGCCACGCTGCTTATTAGCGGGAGGGCGAATGAGCAGTTCTTC. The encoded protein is CATLLISGRANEQFF.

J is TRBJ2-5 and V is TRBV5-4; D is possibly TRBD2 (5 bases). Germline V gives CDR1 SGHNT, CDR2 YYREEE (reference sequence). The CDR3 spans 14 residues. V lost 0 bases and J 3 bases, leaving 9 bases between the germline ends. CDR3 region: CASSLALAKETQYF. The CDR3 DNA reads TGTGCCAGCAGCTTGGCTCTAGCAAAAGAGACCCAGTACTTC.